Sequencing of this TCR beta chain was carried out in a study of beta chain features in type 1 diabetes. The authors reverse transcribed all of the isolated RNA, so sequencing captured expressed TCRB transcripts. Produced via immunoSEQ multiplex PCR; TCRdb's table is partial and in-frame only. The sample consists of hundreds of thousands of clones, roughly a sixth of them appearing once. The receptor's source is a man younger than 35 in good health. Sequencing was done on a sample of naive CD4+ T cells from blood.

CDR3 nucleotides: TGTGCCACCGCGGGACAGGGGTTTAACTATGGCTACACCTTC. It encodes CATAGQGFNYGYTF. The chain recombines TRBV10-3 with TRBJ1-2, with 10 bases identical to TRBD1. Losses at the gene ends were 10 bases for V and 1 base for J; bases not matched to a gene: 6. The germline V gene encodes CDR1 ENHRY and CDR2 SYGVKD. The CDR3 is 14 residues long.